Below, one TCR beta chain is given with its context. Its antigen is as yet unknown. This record belongs to a study of CD8+CD57+ T cells in acquired aplastic anemia. Patients selected for sequencing had displayed CD8+CD57+ cell expansion by flow cytometry. Severe acquired aplastic anemia was present in all patients. Patients had not yet gotten any therapy when their blood was taken for sampling. Overall study results and limits: In CD8+ cells, Simpson's diversity showed no significant difference between patients and controls. Patients and controls shared just under 30 CD8+ CDR3 sequences, highly expressed in patients.

Genomic DNA, the template, was used for profiling of the TCR beta VDJ and CDR3. TCRdb analysed the reads with MiXCR anew, one entry per CDR3 protein. Found here are 220,000 or so distinct CDR3 sequences, 65% of them singletons; the top ten hold about 60%. Sequencing was performed on sorted CD4+, CD8+, or CD8+CD57+ T cells (not recorded which) from PBMCs. The source is a human donor with aplastic anemia.

The CDR3 loop is CATGTGGEDGYTF. DNA for the CDR3: TGTGCCACCGGGACAGGGGGCGAGGATGGCTACACCTTC. The chain couples TRBV25-1 to TRBJ1-2; TRBD1 matches 12 bases. The trim removed 10 bases at V and 6 bases at J, leaving 6 bases unmatched. The CDR3 sequence is 13 residues long. Germline CDR1 is MGHDK and CDR2 is SYGVNS.